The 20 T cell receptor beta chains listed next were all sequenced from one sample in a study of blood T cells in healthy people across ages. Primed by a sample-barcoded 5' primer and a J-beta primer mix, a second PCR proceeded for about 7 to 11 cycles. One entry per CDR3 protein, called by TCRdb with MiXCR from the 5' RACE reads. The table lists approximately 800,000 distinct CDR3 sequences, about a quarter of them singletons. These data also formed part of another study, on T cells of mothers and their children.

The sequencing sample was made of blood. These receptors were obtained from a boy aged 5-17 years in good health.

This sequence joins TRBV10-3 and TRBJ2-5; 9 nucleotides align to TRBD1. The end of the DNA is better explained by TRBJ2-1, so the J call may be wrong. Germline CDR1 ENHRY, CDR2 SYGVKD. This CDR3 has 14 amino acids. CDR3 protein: CAISRTGAINEQFF. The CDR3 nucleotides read TGTGCCATCAGTAGGACAGGGGCGATCAATGAGCAGTTCTTC.

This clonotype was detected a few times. The CDR3 DNA reads as TGCGCCAGCAGCCAAGAGGTATCCGGGGCCAACGTCCTGACTTTC. Translated, it gives CASSQEVSGANVLTF. This chain links TRBV4-1 with TRBJ2-6; no firm D call. Germline CDR1 and CDR2: MGHRA and YSYEKL. This CDR3 region has 15 residues. Trimming left V 0 bases short and J 4 bases short, with 7 bases between.

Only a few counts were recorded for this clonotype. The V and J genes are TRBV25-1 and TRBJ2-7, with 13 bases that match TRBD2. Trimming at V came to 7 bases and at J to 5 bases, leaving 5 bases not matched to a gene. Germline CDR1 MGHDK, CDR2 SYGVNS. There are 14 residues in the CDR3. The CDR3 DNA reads TGTGCCAGCAAGACTAGCGGGGGGTACGACGAGCAGTACTTC. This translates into CASKTSGGYDEQYF.

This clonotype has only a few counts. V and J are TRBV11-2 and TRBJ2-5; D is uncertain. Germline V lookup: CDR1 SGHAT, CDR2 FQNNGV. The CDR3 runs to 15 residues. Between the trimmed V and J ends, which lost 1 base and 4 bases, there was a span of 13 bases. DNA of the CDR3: TGTGCCAGCAGCTTAGGAAGCCGTCCCGTAGAGACCCAGTACTTC. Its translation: CASSLGSRPVETQYF.

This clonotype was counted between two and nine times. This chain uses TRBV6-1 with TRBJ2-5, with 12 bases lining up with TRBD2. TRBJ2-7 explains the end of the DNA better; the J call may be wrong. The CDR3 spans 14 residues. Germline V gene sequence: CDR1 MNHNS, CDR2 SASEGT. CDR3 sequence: CASSRLAGVHEQYF. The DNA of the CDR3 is TGTGCCAGCAGTCGACTAGCGGGGGTCCACGAGCAGTACTTC.

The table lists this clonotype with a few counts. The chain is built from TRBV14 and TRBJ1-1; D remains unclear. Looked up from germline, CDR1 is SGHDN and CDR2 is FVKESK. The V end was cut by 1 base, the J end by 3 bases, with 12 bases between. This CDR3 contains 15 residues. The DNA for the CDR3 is TGTGCCAGCAGCCAAGTGCGGCCACCGGACACTGAAGCTTTCTTT. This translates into CASSQVRPPDTEAFF.

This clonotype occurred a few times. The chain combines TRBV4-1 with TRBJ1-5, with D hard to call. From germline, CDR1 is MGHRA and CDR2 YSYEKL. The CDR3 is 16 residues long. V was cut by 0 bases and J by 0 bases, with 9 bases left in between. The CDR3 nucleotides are TGCGCCAGCAGCCAAGATAGGGCAAATAGCAATCAGCCCCAGCATTTT. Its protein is CASSQDRANSNQPQHF.

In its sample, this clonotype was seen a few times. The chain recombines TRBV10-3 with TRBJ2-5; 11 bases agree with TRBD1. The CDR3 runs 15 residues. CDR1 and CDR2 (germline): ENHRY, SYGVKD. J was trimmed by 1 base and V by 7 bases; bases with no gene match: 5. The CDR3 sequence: CAIKGTGGVQETQYF. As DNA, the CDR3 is TGTGCCATCAAGGGGACAGGGGGGGTCCAAGAGACCCAGTACTTC.

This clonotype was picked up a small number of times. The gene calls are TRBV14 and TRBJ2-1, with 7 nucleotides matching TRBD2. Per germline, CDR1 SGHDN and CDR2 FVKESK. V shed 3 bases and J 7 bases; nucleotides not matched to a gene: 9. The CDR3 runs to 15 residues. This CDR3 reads CASSQTSQNRNEQFF. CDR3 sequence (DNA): TGTGCCAGCAGCCAGACTAGCCAAAACAGGAATGAGCAGTTCTTC.

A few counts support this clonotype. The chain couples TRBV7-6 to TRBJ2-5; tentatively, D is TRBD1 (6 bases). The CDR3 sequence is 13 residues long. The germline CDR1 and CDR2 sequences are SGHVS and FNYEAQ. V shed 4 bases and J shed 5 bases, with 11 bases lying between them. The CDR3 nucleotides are TGTGCCAGCAGCTGGGGGCCTAGGGAGACCCAGTACTTC. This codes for CASSWGPRETQYF.

The DNA for the CDR3 is TGCAGTGCTCCCAGCGGGAAGGGCAATGAGCAGTTCTTC. This sequence encodes CSAPSGKGNEQFF. The chain is built from TRBV20-1 and TRBJ2-1; 7 bases fit TRBD2. CDR3 length equals 13 residues. Germline trimming cut 5 bases from V and 6 bases from J; bases unmatched to any gene: 7. Germline CDR1 DFQATT, CDR2 SNEGSKA (reference sequence).

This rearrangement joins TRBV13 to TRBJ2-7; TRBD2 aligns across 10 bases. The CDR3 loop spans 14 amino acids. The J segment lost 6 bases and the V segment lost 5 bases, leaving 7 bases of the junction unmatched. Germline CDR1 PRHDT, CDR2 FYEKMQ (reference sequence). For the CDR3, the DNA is TGTGCCAGCAGCGGGATTAGCGGGGGGTCCGAGCAGTACTTC. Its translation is CASSGISGGSEQYF.

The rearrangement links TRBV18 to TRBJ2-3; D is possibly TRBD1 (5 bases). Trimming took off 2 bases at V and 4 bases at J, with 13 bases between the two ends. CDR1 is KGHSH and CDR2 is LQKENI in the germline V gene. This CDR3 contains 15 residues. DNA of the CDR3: TGTGCCAGCTCACCAAAGACAGCCGCGGCAGATACGCAGTATTTT. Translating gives CASSPKTAAADTQYF.

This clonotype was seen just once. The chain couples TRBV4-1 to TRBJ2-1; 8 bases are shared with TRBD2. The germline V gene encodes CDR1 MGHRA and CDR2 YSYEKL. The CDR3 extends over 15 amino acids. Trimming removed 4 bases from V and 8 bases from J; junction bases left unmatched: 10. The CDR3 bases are TGCGCCAGCAGCCGGGTTAGCGGGGTAAGGTATGAGCAGTTCTTC. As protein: CASSRVSGVRYEQFF.

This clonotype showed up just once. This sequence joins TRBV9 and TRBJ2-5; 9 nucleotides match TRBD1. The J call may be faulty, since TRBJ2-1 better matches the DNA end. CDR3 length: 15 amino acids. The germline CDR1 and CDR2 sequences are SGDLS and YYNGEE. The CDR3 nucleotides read TGTGCCAGCAGCGCCAGACAGGGGGGTTACGATGAGCAGTTCTTC. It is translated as CASSARQGGYDEQFF.

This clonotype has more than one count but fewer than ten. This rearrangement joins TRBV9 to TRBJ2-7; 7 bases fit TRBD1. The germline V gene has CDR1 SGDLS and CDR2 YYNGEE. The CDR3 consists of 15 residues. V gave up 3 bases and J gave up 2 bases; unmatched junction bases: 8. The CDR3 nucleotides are TGTGCCAGCAGCGCGACCGGGACAGAGACCTACGAGCAGTACTTC. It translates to CASSATGTETYEQYF.

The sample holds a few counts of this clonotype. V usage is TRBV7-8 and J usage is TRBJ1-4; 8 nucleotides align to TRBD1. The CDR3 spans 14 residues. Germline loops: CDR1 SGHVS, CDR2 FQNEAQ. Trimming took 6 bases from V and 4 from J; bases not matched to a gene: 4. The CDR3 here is CASRRGQVNEKLFF. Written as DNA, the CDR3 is TGTGCCAGCAGAAGGGGACAGGTTAATGAAAAACTGTTTTTT.

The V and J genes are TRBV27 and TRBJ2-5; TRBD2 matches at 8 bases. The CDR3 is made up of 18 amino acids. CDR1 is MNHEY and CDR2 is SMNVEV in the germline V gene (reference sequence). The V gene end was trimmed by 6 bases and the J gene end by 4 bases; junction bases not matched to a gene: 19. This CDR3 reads CASSQDSGISGGRETQYF. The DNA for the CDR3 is TGTGCCAGCAGCCAAGATTCCGGGATCAGCGGGGGAAGAGAGACCCAGTACTTC.

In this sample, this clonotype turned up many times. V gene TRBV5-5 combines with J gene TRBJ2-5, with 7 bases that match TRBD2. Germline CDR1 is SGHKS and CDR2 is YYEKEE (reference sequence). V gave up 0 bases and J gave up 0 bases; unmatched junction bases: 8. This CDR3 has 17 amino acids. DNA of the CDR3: TGTGCCAGCAGCTTGGTGATGACAGCGGGGTACCAAGAGACCCAGTACTTC. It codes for CASSLVMTAGYQETQYF.

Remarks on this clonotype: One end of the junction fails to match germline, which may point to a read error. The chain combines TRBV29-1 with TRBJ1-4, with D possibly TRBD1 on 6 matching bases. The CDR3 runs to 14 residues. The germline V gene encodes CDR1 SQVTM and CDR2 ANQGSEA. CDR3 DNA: TGCAGCGTAGCCAAGGACAGATCTAATGAAAAACTGTCTTTT. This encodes CSVAKDRSNEKLSF.